This section outlines one T cell receptor beta chain sequence together with its context. Sequencing used immunoSEQ multiplex PCR; TCRdb keeps in-frame clones, though not all of them. The sample includes about 150,000 clones, under 95% of them seen just once. This record belongs to a study of T cell responses to AZD1222 COVID-19 vaccine. Germline assignment: CDR1 SEHNR and CDR2 FQNEAQ (reference sequence). This CDR3 contains 15 residues. V was shortened by 5 bases and J by 0 bases, with 14 bases between the two germline ends. The chain has TRBV7-9 and TRBJ2-7; D is perhaps TRBD1 or TRBD2 (5 bases each). This receptor was identified in an adult in good health. The sequenced sample was peripheral blood, obtained on day 0 of AZD1222 vaccination. The CDR3 DNA reads as TGTGCCAGCAGCCCAACATGGGACCCCTCCTACGAGCAGTACTTC. Amino acid sequence: CASSPTWDPSYEQYF.